This is a list of T cell receptor beta chains from one sample in a study of OX40 agonist ivuxolimab in advanced cancers. The table came from immunoSEQ multiplex PCR; TCRdb's copy has only in-frame clones and leaves some out. The repertoire holds around 58,000 clones, around 85% seen once, with approximately 11% in the top ten. The material was CD4+ or CD8+ T cells sorted from blood, obtained in a trial of the OX40 agonist ivuxolimab. These receptor sequences come from an adult with an advanced solid tumor such as melanoma, head and neck, liver or kidney cancer. Each CDR3 is given with its conserved first and last residue. A D gene is named only where the DNA matches it firmly. For some rows the clone size is stated as once, few or many, or as a class when expanded; others skip it.

J,V,D,length,size,CDR3,DNA
TRBJ2-7,TRBV4-1,-,13,-,CASSQGPFYEQYF,TGCGCCAGCAGCCAAGGTCCCTTCTACGAGCAGTACTTC
TRBJ2-7,TRBV2,-,12,-,CASILSSYEQYF,TGTGCCAGCATTCTTAGCTCCTACGAGCAGTACTTC
TRBJ2-7,TRBV5-5,TRBD1,14,once,CASSPGTGGYEQYF,TGTGCCAGCAGCCCGGGGACAGGGGGCTACGAGCAGTACTTC
TRBJ1-3,TRBV10-3,-,14,-,CAISESAVGNTIYF,TGTGCCATCAGTGAGTCCGCAGTTGGAAACACCATATATTTT
TRBJ1-5,TRBV19,-,12,-,CASSMDNQPQHF,TGTGCCAGTAGTATGGATAATCAGCCCCAGCATTTT
TRBJ1-2,TRBV27,-,16,-,CASSSTSDENPYGYTF,TGTGCCAGCAGTTCCACATCAGACGAAAACCCTTATGGCTACACCTTC
TRBJ2-7,TRBV6-5,-,12,-,CASSYLLYEQYF,TGTGCCAGCAGTTACCTACTGTACGAGCAGTACTTC
TRBJ1-1,TRBV7-9,-,14,-,CASSPQTVNTEAFF,TGTGCCAGCAGCCCTCAAACAGTAAACACTGAAGCTTTCTTT
TRBJ2-5,TRBV7-9,-,14,-,CASSLDTVQETQYF,TGTGCCAGCAGCTTAGACACAGTCCAAGAGACCCAGTACTTC
TRBJ2-3,TRBV10-3,TRBD1,15,-,CAIRTGTGVTDTQYF,TGTGCCATCAGGACCGGGACAGGGGTTACAGATACGCAGTATTTT
TRBJ2-5,TRBV7-8,-,13,once,CASSQYEGGAQYF,TGTGCCAGCAGCCAGTATGAGGGGGGGGCCCAGTACTTC
TRBJ1-1,TRBV27,-,15,few,CASSLYAAVGEEAFF,TGTGCCAGCAGTCTCTACGCGGCGGTAGGAGAGGAAGCTTTCTTT
TRBJ1-1,TRBV19,-,14,-,CASTPDSRYTEAFF,TGTGCCAGTACCCCGGACAGTCGTTACACTGAAGCTTTCTTT
TRBJ2-3,TRBV5-6,TRBD1,13,-,CASSQIQGDTQYF,TGTGCCAGCAGCCAGATACAGGGGGATACGCAGTATTTT
TRBJ1-5,TRBV27,-,13,-,CASSWTLNQPQHF,TGTGCCAGCAGTTGGACCTTAAATCAGCCCCAGCATTTT
TRBJ1-2,TRBV4-1,-,15,-,CASSLGPDSPYGYTF,TGCGCCAGCAGCCTGGGCCCGGACAGCCCATATGGCTACACCTTC
TRBJ1-2,TRBV7-9,-,15,-,CASSFGQPSGYGYTF,TGTGCCAGCAGCTTCGGACAGCCGAGTGGCTATGGCTACACCTTC
TRBJ1-1,TRBV6-6,-,13,-,CASSRDSGTEAFF,TGTGCCAGCAGTCGCGACTCGGGCACTGAAGCTTTCTTT
TRBJ1-3,TRBV9,-,12,once,CASSEGGNTIYF,TGTGCCAGCAGCGAAGGAGGAAACACCATATATTTT
TRBJ2-3,TRBV12-5,-,18,-,CASGFSGTGPPGTDTQYF,TGTGCTAGTGGTTTTTCCGGGACTGGGCCTCCTGGCACAGATACGCAGTATTTT
TRBJ2-7,TRBV9,-,15,-,CASSVSQQGSYEQYF,TGTGCCAGCAGCGTATCTCAGCAGGGCTCCTACGAGCAGTACTTC
TRBJ1-6,TRBV27,-,14,-,CASSTLNFNSPLHF,TGTGCCAGCAGTACCCTAAACTTCAATTCACCCCTCCACTTT
TRBJ2-2,TRBV5-6,TRBD1,17,-,CASSLAGQGVLVGELFF,TGTGCCAGCAGCTTGGCGGGACAGGGGGTTTTGGTCGGGGAGCTGTTTTTT
TRBJ2-6,TRBV2,-,18,-,CAGFGGEIINSGANVLTF,TGTGCCGGTTTTGGTGGCGAAATAATAAACTCTGGGGCCAACGTCCTGACTTTC
TRBJ2-3,TRBV6-6,-,14,-,CASSYSGGTDTQYF,TGTGCCAGCAGTTACAGTGGGGGCACAGATACGCAGTATTTT
TRBJ1-1,TRBV27,TRBD1,14,-,CASSLADRSTEAFF,TGTGCCAGCAGTTTAGCGGACAGGAGCACTGAAGCTTTCTTT
TRBJ2-2,TRBV19,-,13,-,CASSQDYTGELFF,TGTGCCAGTTCACAGGACTACACCGGGGAGCTGTTTTTT
TRBJ2-2,TRBV7-9,-,16,-,CASSLGRGLGTGELFF,TGTGCCAGCAGCTTAGGTCGAGGGCTCGGCACCGGGGAGCTGTTTTTT
TRBJ1-1,TRBV7-7,-,13,-,CASSLNTNTEAFF,TGTGCTAGCAGCTTAAACACGAACACTGAAGCTTTCTTT
TRBJ2-7,TRBV19,TRBD1,14,-,CASSSRDRGYEQYF,TGTGCCAGTAGTTCCAGGGACAGGGGCTACGAGCAGTACTTC
TRBJ2-7,TRBV27,TRBD1,15,-,CASNNGTGATYEQYF,TGTGCCAGCAATAACGGGACAGGGGCGACCTACGAGCAGTACTTC
TRBJ2-1,TRBV4-1,-,15,-,CASSRRQGGYNEQFF,TGCGCCAGCAGCCGGAGACAGGGAGGATACAATGAGCAGTTCTTC
TRBJ1-5,TRBV2,TRBD1,13,-,CASTDRANQPQHF,TGTGCCAGCACTGACAGGGCCAATCAGCCCCAGCATTTT
TRBJ2-1,TRBV28,-,13,-,CATKAVRGNEQFF,TGTGCCACCAAGGCCGTCCGTGGGAATGAGCAGTTCTTC
TRBJ1-5,TRBV6-5,-,15,-,CASSYSARNNQPQHF,TGTGCCAGCAGTTACTCGGCACGGAACAATCAGCCCCAGCATTTT